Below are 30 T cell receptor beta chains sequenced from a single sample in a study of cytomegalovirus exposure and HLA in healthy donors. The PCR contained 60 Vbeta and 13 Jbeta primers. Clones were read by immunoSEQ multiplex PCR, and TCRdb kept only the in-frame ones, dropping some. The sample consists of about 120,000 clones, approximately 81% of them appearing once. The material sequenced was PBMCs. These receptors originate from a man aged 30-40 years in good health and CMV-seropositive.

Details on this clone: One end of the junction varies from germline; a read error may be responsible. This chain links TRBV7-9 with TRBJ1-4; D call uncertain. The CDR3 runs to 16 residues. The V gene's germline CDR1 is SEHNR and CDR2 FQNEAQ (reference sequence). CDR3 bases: TGTTCCAGCAGCTCAGCAGGAGGTTTCGAGACTGAAAAACTGTTTTTT. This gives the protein CSSSSAGGFETEKLFF.

Here the CDR3 reads CASSPPSGTGEQYF. Written as DNA, the CDR3 is TGTGCCAGCAGCCCTCCTTCCGGGACAGGCGAGCAGTACTTC. The chain couples TRBV11-3 to TRBJ2-7; 8 bases fit TRBD1. The CDR3 sequence is 14 residues long. V lost 5 bases and J lost 6; bases outside the gene matches: 9. Germline V gene lookup returns CDR1 SGHNT and CDR2 YENEEA.

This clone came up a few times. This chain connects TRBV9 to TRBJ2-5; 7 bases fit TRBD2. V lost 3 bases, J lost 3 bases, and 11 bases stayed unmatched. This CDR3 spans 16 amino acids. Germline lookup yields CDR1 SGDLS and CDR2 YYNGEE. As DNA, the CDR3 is TGTGCCAGCAGCGCTGATGGGCGGGAGCTTAAAGAGACCCAGTACTTC. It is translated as CASSADGRELKETQYF.

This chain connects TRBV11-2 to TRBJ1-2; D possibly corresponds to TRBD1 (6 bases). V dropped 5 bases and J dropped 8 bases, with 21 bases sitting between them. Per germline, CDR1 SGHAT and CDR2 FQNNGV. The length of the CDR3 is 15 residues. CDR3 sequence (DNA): TGTGCCAGCAGCATTAGGGGCAGGGGATCAAAGGGCTACACCTTC. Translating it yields CASSIRGRGSKGYTF.

The CDR3 bases are TGTGCCAGCAGCTTATCCCTAGGACAGGGGGCACACCCTAATGAAAAACTGTTTTTT. This encodes CASSLSLGQGAHPNEKLFF. V and J are TRBV11-3 and TRBJ1-4, with 11 bases that match TRBD1. Trimming took 2 bases from V and 3 from J; bases not matched to a gene: 11. The length of the CDR3 is 19 residues. The germline gives CDR1 SGHNT, CDR2 YENEEA.

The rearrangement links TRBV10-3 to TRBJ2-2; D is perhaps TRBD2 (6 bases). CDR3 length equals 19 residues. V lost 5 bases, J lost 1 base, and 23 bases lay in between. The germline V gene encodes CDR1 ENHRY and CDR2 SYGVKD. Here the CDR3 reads CAISPHYDSGLLNTGELFF. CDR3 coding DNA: TGTGCCATCAGTCCCCATTATGATTCGGGACTTTTGAACACCGGGGAGCTGTTTTTT.

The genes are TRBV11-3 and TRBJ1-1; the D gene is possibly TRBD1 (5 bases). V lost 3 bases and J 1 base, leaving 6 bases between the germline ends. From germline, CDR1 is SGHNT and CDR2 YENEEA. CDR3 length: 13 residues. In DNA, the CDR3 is TGTGCCAGCAGCTTTCAGGGGAACACTGAAGCTTTCTTT. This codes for CASSFQGNTEAFF.

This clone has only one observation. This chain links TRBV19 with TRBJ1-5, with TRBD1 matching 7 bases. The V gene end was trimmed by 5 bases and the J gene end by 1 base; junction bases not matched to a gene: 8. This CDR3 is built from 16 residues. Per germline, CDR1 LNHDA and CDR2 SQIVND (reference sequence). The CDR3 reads CASSPGTVVSNQPQHF. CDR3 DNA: TGTGCCAGTAGTCCCGGGACAGTTGTGAGCAATCAGCCCCAGCATTTT.

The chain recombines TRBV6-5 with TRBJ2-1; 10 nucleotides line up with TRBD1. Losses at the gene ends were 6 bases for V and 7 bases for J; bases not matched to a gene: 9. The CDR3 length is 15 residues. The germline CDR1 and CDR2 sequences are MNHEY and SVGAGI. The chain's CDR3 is CASSARDRGENEQFF. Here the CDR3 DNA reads TGTGCCAGCAGCGCCCGGGACAGGGGTGAGAATGAGCAGTTCTTC.

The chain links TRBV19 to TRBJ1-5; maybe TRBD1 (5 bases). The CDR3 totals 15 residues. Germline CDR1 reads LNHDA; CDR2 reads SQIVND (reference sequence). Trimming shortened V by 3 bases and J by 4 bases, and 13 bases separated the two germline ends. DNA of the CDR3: TGTGCCAGTAGTATTGAGACGACAGCAAATCAGCCCCAGCATTTT. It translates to CASSIETTANQPQHF. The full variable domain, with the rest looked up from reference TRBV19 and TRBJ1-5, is DGGITQSPKYLFRKEGQNVTLSCEQNLNHDAMYWYRQDPGQGLRLIYYSQIVNDFQKGDIAEGYSVSREKKESFPLTVTSAQKNPTAFYLCASSIETTANQPQHFGDGTRLSIL.

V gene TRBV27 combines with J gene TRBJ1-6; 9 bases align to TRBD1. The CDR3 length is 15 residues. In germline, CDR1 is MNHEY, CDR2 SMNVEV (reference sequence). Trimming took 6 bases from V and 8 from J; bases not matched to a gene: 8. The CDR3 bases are TGTGCCAGCAGGGCTCTACAGGGGGCTGATTCACCCCTCCACTTT. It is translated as CASRALQGADSPLHF.

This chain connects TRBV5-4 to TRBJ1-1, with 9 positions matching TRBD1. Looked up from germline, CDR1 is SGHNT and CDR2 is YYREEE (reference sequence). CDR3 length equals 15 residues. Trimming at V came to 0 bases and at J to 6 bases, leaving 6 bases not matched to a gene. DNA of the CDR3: TGTGCCAGCAGCTTGGAATCGGGACAGGGAGCTGAAGCTTTCTTT. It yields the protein CASSLESGQGAEAFF.

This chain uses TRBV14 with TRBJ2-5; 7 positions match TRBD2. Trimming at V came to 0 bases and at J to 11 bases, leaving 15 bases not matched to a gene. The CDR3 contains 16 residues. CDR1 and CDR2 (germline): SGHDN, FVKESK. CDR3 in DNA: TGTGCCAGCAGCCAAGATCCGCGGGGGTCCTCCTATGGGCAGTACTTC. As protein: CASSQDPRGSSYGQYF.

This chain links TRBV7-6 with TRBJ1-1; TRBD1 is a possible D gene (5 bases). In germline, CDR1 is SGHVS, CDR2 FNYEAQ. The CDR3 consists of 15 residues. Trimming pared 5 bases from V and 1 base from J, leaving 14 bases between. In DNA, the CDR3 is TGTGCCAGCAGCACGACGACAGTCCCGAACACTGAAGCTTTCTTT. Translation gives CASSTTTVPNTEAFF.

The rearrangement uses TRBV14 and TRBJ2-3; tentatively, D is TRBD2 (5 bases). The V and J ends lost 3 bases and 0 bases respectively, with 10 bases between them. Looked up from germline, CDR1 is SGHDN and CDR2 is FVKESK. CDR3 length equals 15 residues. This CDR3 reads CASSQDFRSTDTQYF. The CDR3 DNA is TGTGCCAGCAGCCAGGACTTCCGGAGCACAGATACGCAGTATTTT.

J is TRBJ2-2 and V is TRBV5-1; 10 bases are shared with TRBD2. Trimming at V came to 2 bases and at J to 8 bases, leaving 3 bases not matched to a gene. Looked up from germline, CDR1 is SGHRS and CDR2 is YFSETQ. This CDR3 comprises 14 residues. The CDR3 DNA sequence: TGCGCCAGCAGCTTCGAACTAGCGGGAGGGGAGCTGTTTTTT. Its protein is CASSFELAGGELFF.

As DNA, the CDR3 is TGTGCCAGCAGCTTAGGGGCAGCAGATACGCAGTATTTT. Translation gives CASSLGAADTQYF. J is TRBJ2-3 and V is TRBV11-3; D unresolved. V lost 1 base and J 4 bases, leaving 6 bases between the germline ends. The CDR3 is 13 amino acids. Germline CDR1 reads SGHNT; CDR2 reads YENEEA. Full variable domain (outside the CDR3, taken from reference TRBV11-3 and TRBJ2-3): EAGVVQSPRYKIIEKKQPVAFWCNPISGHNTLYWYLQNLGQGPELLIRYENEEAVDDSQLPKDRFSAERLKGVDSTLKIQPAELGDSAVYLCASSLGAADTQYFGPGTRLTVL.

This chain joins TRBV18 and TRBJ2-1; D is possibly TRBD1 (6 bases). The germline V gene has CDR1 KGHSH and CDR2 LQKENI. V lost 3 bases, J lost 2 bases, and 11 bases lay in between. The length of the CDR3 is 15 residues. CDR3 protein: CASSPRGSTYNEQFF. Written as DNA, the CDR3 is TGTGCCAGCTCACCGAGGGGGTCCACCTACAATGAGCAGTTCTTC.

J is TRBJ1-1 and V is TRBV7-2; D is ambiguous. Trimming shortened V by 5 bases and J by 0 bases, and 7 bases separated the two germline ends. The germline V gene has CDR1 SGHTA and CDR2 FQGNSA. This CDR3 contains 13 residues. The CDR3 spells CASSASMNTEAFF. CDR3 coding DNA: TGTGCCAGCAGCGCAAGCATGAACACTGAAGCTTTCTTT.

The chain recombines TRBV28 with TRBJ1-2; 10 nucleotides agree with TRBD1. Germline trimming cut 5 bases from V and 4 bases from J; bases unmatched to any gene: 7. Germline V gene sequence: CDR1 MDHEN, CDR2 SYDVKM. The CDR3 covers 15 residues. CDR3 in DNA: TGTGCCAGCAGTACCTCGACAGGGGGCGCCTATGGCTACACCTTC. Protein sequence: CASSTSTGGAYGYTF.

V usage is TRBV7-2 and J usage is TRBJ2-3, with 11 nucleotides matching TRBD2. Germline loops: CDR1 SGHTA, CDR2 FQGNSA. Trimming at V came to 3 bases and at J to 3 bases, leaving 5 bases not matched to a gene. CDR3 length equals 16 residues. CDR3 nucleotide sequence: TGTGCCAGCAGCTTTAGCGGGGGGGCCAGTACAGATACGCAGTATTTT. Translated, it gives CASSFSGGASTDTQYF.

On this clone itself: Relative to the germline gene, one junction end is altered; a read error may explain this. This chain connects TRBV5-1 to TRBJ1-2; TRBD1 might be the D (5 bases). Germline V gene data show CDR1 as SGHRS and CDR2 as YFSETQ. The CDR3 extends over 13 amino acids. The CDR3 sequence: CASSFQGNDGYTF. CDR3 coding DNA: TGCGCCAGCAGCTTCCAGGGTAACGATGGCTACACCTTC.

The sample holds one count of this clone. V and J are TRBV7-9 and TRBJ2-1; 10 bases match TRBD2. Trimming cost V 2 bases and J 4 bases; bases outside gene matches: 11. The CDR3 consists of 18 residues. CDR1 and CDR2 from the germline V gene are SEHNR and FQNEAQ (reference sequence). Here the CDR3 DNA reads TGTGCCAGCAGCTTATACCTAGCGGGAGTAGAAGGGTACAATGAGCAGTTCTTC. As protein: CASSLYLAGVEGYNEQFF.

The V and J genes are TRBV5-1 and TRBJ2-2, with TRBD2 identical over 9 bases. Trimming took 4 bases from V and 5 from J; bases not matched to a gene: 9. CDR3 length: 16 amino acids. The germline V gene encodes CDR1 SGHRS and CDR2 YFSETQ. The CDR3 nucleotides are TGCGCCAGCAGCCCGCTGACTAGCGGAGAAACCGGGGAGCTGTTTTTT. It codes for CASSPLTSGETGELFF.

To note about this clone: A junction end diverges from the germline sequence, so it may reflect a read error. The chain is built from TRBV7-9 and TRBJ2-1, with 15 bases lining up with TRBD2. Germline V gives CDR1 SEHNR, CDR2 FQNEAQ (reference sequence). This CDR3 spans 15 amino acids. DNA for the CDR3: TGTTCCAGCAGCTTGGGGACTAGCGGGGGGAATGAGCAGTTCTTC. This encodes CSSSLGTSGGNEQFF.

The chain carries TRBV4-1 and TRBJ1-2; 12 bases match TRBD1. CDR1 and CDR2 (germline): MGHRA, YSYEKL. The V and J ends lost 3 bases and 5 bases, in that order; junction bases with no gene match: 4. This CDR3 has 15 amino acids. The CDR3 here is CASSHQGQGAYGYTF. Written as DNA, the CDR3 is TGCGCCAGCAGCCACCAGGGACAGGGGGCGTATGGCTACACCTTC.

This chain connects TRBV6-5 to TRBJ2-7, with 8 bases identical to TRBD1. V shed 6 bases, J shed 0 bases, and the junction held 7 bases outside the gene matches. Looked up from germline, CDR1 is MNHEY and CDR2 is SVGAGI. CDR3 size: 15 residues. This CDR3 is CASSLRTGTSYEQYF. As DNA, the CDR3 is TGTGCCAGCAGCCTTCGGACAGGGACCTCCTACGAGCAGTACTTC.

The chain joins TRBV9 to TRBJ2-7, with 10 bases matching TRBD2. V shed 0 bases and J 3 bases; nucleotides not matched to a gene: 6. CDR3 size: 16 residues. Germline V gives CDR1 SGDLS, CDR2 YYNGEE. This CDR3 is CASSVGGLAGVYEQYF. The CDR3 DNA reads TGTGCCAGCAGCGTAGGTGGCCTAGCGGGAGTCTACGAGCAGTACTTC.

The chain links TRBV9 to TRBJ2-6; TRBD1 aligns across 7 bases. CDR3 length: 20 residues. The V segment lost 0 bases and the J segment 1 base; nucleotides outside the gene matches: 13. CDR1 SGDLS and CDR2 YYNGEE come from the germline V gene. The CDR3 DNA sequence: TGTGCCAGCAGCGTAGCCCAGGGACAGCCTTCAATGTCTGGGGCCAACGTCCTGACTTTC. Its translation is CASSVAQGQPSMSGANVLTF.

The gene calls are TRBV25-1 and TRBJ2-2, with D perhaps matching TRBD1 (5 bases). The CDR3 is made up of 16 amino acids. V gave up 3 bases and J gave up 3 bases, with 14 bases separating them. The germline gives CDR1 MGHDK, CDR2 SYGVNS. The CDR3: CASSDSQGPHTGELFF. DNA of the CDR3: TGTGCCAGCAGTGATAGTCAGGGTCCGCACACCGGGGAGCTGTTTTTT. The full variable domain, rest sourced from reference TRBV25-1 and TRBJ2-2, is EADIYQTPRYLVIGTGKKITLECSQTMGHDKMYWYQQDPGMELHLIHYSYGVNSTEKGDLSSESTVSRIRTEHFPLTLESARPSHTSQYLCASSDSQGPHTGELFFGEGSRLTVL.